This T cell receptor beta chain came from a study of T cell responses to AZD1222 COVID-19 vaccine. Study context: Both about-4-week and about-12-week second-dose recipients were combined. The study's findings and limits: Among spike-specific TCRs, nearly half reportedly target unmutated variant regions. It should be noted that donors were predominantly white British and more often female, and clonal diversity was possibly underestimated. Repertoire sampling occurred only after the peak T cell response.

Only in-frame clones appear in the TCRdb table, and some are missing; sequencing was by immunoSEQ multiplex PCR. The sample includes about 140,000 clones, roughly 92% of them seen just once. Germline-derived CDR1 and CDR2 are LNHDA and SQIVND (reference sequence). The CDR3 length is 14 residues. Trimming removed 6 bases from V and 3 bases from J; junction bases left unmatched: 8. Remarks on this clone: Its antigen is not identified.

The sequences come from peripheral blood, collected on day 0 of AZD1222 vaccination. The receptor's source is an adult in good health. V is TRBV19 and J is TRBJ2-7, with TRBD1 matching 7 bases. CDR3 in amino acids: CASRRDSVSYEQYF. The CDR3 DNA follows: TGTGCCAGTAGGAGGGACAGCGTAAGCTACGAGCAGTACTTC.